This TCR beta chain appears in the sequencing data of a study of T-cell reconstitution after alpha-beta-depleted transplantation in children. Points from the study as a whole: There were some patients whose high TCRbeta diversity at day 60 came from surviving recipient T cells and thymic progenitors. After transplant, at about two months, alpha-beta T cells were reportedly derived from several hundred expanded graft clones. T cells produced anew were the main source of T-cell counts and diversity one year after transplant.

This clonotype was detected ten times or more. Its antigen is unidentified. Using unique molecular identifiers, the investigators prepared the TCRbeta library. One entry per CDR3 protein results from TCRdb running MiXCR on the PCR reads. The data hold approximately 290,000 distinct CDR3 sequences, with around a tenth observed a single time. This sample comprised peripheral blood, obtained 180 days after TCRalphabeta/CD19-depleted stem cell transplant. The clonotype originates from a male patient aged 2-9 years who had a stem cell transplant for chronic granulomatous disease, so the T cells may come from the graft donor.

DNA of the CDR3: TGTGCTAGTGGTTTGGTAAAGAAAGATAGAGATTCCGCCACAGATACGCAGTATTTT. Residues: CASGLVKKDRDSATDTQYF. The chain carries TRBV12-5 and TRBJ2-3; unclear D gene. Germline assignment: CDR1 LGHNT and CDR2 FRNRAP. The ends were cut back, 0 bases at V and 2 bases at J, with 21 bases in the middle. The CDR3 consists of 19 residues. Full variable domain (outside the CDR3, taken from reference TRBV12-5 and TRBJ2-3): DARVTQTPRHKVTEMGQEVTMRCQPILGHNTVFWYRQTMMQGLELLAYFRNRAPLDDSGMPKDRFSAEMPDATLATLKIQPSEPRDSAVYFCASGLVKKDRDSATDTQYFGPGTRLTVL.